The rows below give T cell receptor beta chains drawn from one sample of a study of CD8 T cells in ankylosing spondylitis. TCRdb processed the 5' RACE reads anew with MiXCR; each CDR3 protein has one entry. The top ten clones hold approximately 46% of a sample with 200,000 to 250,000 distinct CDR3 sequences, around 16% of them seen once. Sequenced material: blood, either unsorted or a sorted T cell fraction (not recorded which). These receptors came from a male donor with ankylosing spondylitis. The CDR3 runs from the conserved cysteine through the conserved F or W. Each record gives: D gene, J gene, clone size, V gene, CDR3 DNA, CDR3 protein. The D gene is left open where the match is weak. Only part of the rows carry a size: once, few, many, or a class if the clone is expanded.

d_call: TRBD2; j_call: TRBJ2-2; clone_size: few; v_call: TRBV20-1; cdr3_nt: TGCAGTGCTAGGGTAGCGGGGTCGGGCGGGGAGCTGTTTTTT; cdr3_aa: CSARVAGSGGELFF
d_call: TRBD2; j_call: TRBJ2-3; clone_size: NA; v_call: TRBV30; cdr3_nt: TGTGCCTGGAGTCACGGGACTAGCGACACAGATACGCAGTATTTT; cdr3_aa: CAWSHGTSDTDTQYF
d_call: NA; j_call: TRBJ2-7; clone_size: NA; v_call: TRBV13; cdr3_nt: TGTGCCAGCAGCTTAGGCCGAGGGGAGGCCTACGAGCAGTACTTC; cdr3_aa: CASSLGRGEAYEQYF
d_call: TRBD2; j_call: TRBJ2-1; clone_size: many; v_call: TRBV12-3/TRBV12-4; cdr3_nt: TGTGCCAGCAGTTTAGGGCCCCAGCGGGAGTACAATGAGCAGTTCTTC; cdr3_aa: CASSLGPQREYNEQFF
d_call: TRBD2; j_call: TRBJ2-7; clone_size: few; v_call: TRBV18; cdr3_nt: TGTGCCAGCTCACCCTGGACTAGCGGGGTACACGAGCAGTACTTC; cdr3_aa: CASSPWTSGVHEQYF
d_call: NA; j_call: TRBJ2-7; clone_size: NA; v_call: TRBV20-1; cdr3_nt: TGCAGTGCTAGTTTCGTCGGACAGAGCTCCGAGCAGTACTTC; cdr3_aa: CSASFVGQSSEQYF
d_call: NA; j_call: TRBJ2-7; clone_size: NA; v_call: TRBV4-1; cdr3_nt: TGCGCCAGCAGCCAAGATGAAGGGATAGTGAGGGAGCAGTACTTC; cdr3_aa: CASSQDEGIVREQYF
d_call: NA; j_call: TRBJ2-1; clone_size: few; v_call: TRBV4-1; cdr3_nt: TGCGCCAGCAGCCAAGATCGGGGGCTGGGGCACAATGAGCAGTTCTTC; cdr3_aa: CASSQDRGLGHNEQFF
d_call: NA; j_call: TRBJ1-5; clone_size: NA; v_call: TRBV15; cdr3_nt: TGTGCCACTGCCAGTCCCCTCCTTAATCAGCCCCAGCATTTT; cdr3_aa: CATASPLLNQPQHF
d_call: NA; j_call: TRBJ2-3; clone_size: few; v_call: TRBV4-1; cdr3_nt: TGCGCCAGCAGTCGTAGCGGTGCTAGCACAGATACGCAGTATTTT; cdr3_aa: CASSRSGASTDTQYF
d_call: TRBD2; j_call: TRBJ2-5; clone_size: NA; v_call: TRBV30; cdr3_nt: TGTGCCTGGAGTGTACTAGCGGGAGAAGGGGAGACCCAGTACTTC; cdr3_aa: CAWSVLAGEGETQYF
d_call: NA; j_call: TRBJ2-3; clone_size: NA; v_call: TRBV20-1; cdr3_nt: TGCAGTGCCACAGGGGGGGGACACCAAAGCACAGATACGCAGTATTTT; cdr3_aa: CSATGGGHQSTDTQYF
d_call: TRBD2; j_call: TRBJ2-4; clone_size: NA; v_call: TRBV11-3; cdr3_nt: TGTGCCAGCAGCTTGCGGGGGGACCTCAAAAACATTCAGTACTTC; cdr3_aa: CASSLRGDLKNIQYF
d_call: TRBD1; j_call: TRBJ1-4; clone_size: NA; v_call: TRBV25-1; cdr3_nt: TGTGCCAGCAGGAAGGGAACAGGGGACCTTAATGAAAAACTGTTTTTT; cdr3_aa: CASRKGTGDLNEKLFF
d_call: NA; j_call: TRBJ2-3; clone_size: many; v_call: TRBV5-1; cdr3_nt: TGCGCCAGCAGCTCCCCAGGTCTCACAGATACGCAGTATTTT; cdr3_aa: CASSSPGLTDTQYF
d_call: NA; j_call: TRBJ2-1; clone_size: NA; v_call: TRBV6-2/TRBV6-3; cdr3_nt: TGTGCCAGCAGTTACTCCGAGCGGTTCCACAATGAGCAGTTCTTC; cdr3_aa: CASSYSERFHNEQFF
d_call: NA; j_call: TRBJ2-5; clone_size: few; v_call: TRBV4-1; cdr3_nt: TGCGCCAGCAGCCAAGAGAGAGGTGGTGAAGAGACCCAGTACTTC; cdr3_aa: CASSQERGGEETQYF
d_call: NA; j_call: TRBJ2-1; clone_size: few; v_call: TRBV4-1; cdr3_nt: TGCGCCAGCAGCCAAGAGACCGGGGGACGGGTGGACAATGAGCAGTTCTTC; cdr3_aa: CASSQETGGRVDNEQFF
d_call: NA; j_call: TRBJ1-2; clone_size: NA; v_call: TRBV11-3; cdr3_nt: TGTGCCAGCAGCTTCGGGACTAACTATGGCTACACCTTC; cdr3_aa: CASSFGTNYGYTF
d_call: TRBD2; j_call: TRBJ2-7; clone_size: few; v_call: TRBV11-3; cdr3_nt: TGTGCCAGCAGCTTAGAAGGGACTAGCCACGAGCAGTACTTC; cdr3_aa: CASSLEGTSHEQYF
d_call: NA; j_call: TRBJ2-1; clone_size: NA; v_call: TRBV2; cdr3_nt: TGTGCCAGCAGTGAGGGAATCGAGATGAGTAATGAGCAGTTCTTC; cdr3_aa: CASSEGIEMSNEQFF
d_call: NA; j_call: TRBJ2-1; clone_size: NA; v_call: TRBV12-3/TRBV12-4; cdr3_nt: TGTGCCAGCAGTTTAACCCTAGGAGAGGGCGGGTATGAGCAGTTCTTC; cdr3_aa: CASSLTLGEGGYEQFF
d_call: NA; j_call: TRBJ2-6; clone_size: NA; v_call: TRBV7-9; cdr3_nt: TGTGCCAGCAGCTTAGCGAGAGACCGAGCCAACGTCCTGACTTTC; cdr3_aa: CASSLARDRANVLTF
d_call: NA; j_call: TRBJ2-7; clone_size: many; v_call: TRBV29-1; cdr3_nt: TGCAGCGTAGCCGGGACAACCTACGAGCAGTACTTC; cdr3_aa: CSVAGTTYEQYF
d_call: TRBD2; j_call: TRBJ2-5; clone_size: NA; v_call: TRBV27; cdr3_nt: TGTGCCAGCAGTCCCGGGACTAGCGGGGGATTACAAGAGACCCAGTACTTC; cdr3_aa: CASSPGTSGGLQETQYF
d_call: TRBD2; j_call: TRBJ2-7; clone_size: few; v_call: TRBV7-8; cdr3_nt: TGTGCCAGCAGCGACTGGGCCAGCGGGAGTTTCTACGAGCAGTACTTC; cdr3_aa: CASSDWASGSFYEQYF
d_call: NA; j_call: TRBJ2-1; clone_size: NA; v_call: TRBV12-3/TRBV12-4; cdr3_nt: TGTGCCAGCACCAAGGGGCCCTCCGAGGAGCAGTTCTTC; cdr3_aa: CASTKGPSEEQFF
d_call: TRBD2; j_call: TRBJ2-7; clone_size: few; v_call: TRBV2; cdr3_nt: TGTGCCAGCAGTGCGGCTAGCGGGGGGGCTTACGAGCAGTACTTC; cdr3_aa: CASSAASGGAYEQYF
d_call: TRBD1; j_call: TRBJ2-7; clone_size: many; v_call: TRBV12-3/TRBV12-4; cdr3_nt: TGTGCCAGCAGTCACTCCGGGACAGCTAACGAGCAGTACTTC; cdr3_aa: CASSHSGTANEQYF
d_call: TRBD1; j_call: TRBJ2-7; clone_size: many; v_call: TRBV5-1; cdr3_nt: TGCGCCAGCAGGGTAAGGGACAGGGTTACCTACGAGCAGTACTTC; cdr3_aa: CASRVRDRVTYEQYF
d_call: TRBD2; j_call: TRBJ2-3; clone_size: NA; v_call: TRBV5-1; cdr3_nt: TGCGCCAGCGGACCAAATAGCGGGAGGGAGAGCACAGATACGCAGTATTTT; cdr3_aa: CASGPNSGRESTDTQYF
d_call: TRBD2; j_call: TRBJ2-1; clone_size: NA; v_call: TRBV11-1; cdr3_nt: TGTGCCAGCAGCCCAGAGCTTAGCGGGGGGGACTCCCAGCACAATGAGCAGTTCTTC; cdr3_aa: CASSPELSGGDSQHNEQFF
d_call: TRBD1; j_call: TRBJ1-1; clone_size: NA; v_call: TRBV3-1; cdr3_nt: TGTGCCAGCACCATCACAGGGGGCGCCGAGGCTTTCTTT; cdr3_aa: CASTITGGAEAFF
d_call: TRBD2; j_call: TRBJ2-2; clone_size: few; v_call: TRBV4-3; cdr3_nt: TGCGCCAGCAGCCAACCTGGGACTAGCGGGGAGAACACCGGGGAGCTGTTTTTT; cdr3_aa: CASSQPGTSGENTGELFF
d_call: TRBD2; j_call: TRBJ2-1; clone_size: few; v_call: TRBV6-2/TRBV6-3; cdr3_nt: TGTGCCAGCAGGCTTGGCAGGCTAGCGGGGAACAATGAGCAGTTCTTC; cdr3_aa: CASRLGRLAGNNEQFF
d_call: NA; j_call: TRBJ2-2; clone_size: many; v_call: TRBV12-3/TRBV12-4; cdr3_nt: TGTGCCAGCAGCCCCGGGTTGGGGGAGCTGTTTTTT; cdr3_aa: CASSPGLGELFF
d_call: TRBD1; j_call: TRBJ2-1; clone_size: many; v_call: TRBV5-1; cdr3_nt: TGCGCCAGCAGCCCTAGTCCGGGACAGGGCTTTCCATACAATGAGCAGTTCTTC; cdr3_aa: CASSPSPGQGFPYNEQFF
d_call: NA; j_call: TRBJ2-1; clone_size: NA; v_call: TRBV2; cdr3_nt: TGTGCCAGCAGTGCCGACAGTACCGTCTTCAATGAGCAGTTCTTC; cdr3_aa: CASSADSTVFNEQFF
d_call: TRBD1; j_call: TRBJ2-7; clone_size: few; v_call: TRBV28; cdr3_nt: TGTGCCAGCACCAGGGGGACAGTTGACGAGCAGTACTTC; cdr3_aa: CASTRGTVDEQYF
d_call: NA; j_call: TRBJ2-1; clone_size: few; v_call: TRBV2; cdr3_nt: TGTGCCAGCAGTGCCGGACCCGCCTTCGGTGAGCAGTTCTTC; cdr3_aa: CASSAGPAFGEQFF
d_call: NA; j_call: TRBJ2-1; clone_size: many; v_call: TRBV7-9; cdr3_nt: TGTGCCAGCAGCTTACGGTGGGACGATGAGCAGTTCTTC; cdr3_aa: CASSLRWDDEQFF
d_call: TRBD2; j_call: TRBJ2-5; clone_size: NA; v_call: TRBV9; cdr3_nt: TGTGCCAGCAGCGCGGGACTAGGGGTCGAGACCCAGTACTTC; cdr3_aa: CASSAGLGVETQYF
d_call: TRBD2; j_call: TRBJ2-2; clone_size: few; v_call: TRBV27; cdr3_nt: TGTGCCAGCACCCACTTTGCGGGGGGGTACACCGGGGAGCTGTTTTTT; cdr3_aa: CASTHFAGGYTGELFF
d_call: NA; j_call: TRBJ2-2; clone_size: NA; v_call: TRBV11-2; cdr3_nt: TGTGCCATCCGTGGGGTGAACACCGGGGAGCTGTTTTTT; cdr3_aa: CAIRGVNTGELFF
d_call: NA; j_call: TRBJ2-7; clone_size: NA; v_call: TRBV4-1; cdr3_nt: TGCGCCAGCAGCCACCAAGCGTGGGGCGGCTCCGAGCAGTACTTC; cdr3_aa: CASSHQAWGGSEQYF
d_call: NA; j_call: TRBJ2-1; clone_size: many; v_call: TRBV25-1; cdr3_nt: TGTGCCAGCAGTGAATCAGGGCTTTACAATGAGCAGTTCTTC; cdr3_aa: CASSESGLYNEQFF
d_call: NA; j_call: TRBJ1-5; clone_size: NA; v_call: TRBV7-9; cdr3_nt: TGTGCCAGCAGCTTCCGGGACAATGAGCCCCAGCATTTT; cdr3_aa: CASSFRDNEPQHF
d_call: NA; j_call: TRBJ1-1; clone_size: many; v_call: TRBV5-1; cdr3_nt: TGCGCCAGCAGCTCTAGAGGGGTGGAGACTGAAGCTTTCTTT; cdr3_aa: CASSSRGVETEAFF
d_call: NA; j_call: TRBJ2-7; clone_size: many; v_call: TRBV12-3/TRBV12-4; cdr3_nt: TGTGCCAGCAGTTTAGGGTGGACCTACGAGCAGTACTTC; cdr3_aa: CASSLGWTYEQYF
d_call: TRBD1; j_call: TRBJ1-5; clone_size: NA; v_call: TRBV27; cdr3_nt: TGTGCCAGCAGCGACAGGGGTGGACAGCCCCAGCATTTT; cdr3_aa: CASSDRGGQPQHF
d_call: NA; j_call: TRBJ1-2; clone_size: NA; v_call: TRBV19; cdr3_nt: TGTGCCAGTAGTCTCGGGACTTTCTATGGCTACACCTTC; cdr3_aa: CASSLGTFYGYTF
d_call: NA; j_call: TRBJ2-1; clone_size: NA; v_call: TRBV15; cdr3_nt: TGTGCCACCAGCAGAGTCGAAGGTAGCTGGGGTTGGAATGAGCAGTTCTTC; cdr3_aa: CATSRVEGSWGWNEQFF
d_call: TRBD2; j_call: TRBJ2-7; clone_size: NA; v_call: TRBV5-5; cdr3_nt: TGTGCCAGCAGCTGGGCTGGGACTAGCGGGGAGCAGTACTTC; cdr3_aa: CASSWAGTSGEQYF
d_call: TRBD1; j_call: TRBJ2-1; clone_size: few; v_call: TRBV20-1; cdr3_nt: TGCAGTGCTAGCAAGGGGACAGGGCCTTACGAAGATGAGCAGTTCTTC; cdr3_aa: CSASKGTGPYEDEQFF
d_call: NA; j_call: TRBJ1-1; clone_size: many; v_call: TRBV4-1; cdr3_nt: TGCGCCAGCAGCCAAGGGGGCCAGAACACTGAAGCTTTCTTT; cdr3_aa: CASSQGGQNTEAFF